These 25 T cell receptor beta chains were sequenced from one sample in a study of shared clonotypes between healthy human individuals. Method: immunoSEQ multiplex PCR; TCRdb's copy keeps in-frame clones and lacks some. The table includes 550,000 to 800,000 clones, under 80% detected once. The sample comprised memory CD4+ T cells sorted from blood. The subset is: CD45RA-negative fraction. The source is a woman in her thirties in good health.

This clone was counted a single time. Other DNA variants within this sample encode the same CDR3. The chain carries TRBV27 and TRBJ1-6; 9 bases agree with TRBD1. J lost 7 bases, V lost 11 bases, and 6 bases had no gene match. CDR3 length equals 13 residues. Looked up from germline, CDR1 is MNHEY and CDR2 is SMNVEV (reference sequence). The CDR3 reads CASGGQGNSPLHF. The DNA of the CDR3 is TGTGCCTCGGGGGGACAGGGAAATTCACCCCTCCACTTT.

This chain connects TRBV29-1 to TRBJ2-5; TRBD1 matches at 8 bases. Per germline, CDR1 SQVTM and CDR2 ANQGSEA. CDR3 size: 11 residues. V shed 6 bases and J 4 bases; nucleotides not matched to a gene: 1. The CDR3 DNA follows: TGCAGCGTCAGGGGGCGAGAGACCCAGTACTTC. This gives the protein CSVRGRETQYF.

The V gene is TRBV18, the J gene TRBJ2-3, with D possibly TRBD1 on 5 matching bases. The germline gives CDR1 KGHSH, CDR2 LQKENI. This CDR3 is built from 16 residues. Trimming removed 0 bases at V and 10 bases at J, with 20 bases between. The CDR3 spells CASSPPSQGYAASQYF. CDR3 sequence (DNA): TGTGCCAGCTCACCACCGAGTCAGGGTTACGCGGCGTCGCAGTATTTT.

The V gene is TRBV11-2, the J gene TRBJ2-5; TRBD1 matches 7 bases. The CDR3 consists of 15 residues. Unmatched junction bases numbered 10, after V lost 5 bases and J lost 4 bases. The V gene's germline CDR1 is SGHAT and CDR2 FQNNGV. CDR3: CASSARTGDGETQYF. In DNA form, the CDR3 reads TGTGCCAGCAGCGCGAGAACAGGGGATGGAGAGACCCAGTACTTC.

For the CDR3, the DNA is TGCGCCAGCAGCTTGGGTATAGACTACACAGATACGCAGTATTTT. This gives the protein CASSLGIDYTDTQYF. This sequence joins TRBV5-1 and TRBJ2-3, with a possible D match to TRBD2 (5 bases). Germline CDR1 and CDR2: SGHRS and YFSETQ. The CDR3 runs 15 residues. The ends were cut back, 0 bases at V and 2 bases at J, with 10 bases in the middle.

In DNA, the CDR3 is TGTGCCAGCAGCTTAGCTCGGGGCACAGGGGGCATTTCCTACGAGCAGTACTTC. Translated, it gives CASSLARGTGGISYEQYF. The chain combines TRBV7-9 with TRBJ2-7; TRBD1 matches at 9 bases. This CDR3 is 18 amino acids long. Germline V CDR1 and CDR2: SEHNR, FQNEAQ (reference sequence). V shed 0 bases and J 1 base; nucleotides not matched to a gene: 10. The full variable domain, rest sourced from reference TRBV7-9 and TRBJ2-7, is DTGVSQNPRHKITKRGQNVTFRCDPISEHNRLYWYRQTLGQGPEFLTYFQNEAQLEKSRLLSDRFSAERPKGSFSTLEIQRTEQGDSAMYLCASSLARGTGGISYEQYFGPGTRLTVT.

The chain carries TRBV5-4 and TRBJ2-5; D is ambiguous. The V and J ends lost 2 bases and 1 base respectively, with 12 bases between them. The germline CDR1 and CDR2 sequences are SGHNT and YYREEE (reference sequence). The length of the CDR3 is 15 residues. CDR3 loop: CASSFEDPAQETQYF. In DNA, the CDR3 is TGTGCCAGCAGCTTTGAGGACCCGGCCCAAGAGACCCAGTACTTC.

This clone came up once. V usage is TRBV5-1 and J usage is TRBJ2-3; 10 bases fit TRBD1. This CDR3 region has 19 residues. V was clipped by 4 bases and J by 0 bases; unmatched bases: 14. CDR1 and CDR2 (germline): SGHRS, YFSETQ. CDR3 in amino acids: CASSPDRGRPSGSTDTQYF. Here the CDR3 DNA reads TGCGCCAGCAGCCCGGACAGGGGGAGGCCTAGCGGGAGCACAGATACGCAGTATTTT.

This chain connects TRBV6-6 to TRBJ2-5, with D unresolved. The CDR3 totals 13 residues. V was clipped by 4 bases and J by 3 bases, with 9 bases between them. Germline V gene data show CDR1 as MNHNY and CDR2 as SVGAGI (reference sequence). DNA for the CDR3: TGTGCCAGCAGTTCACACGTGGAAGAGACCCAGTACTTC. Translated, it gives CASSSHVEETQYF.

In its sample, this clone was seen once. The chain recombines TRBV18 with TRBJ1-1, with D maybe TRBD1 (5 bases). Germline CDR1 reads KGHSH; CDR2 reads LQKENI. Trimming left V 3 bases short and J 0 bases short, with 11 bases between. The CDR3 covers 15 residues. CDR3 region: CASSPQEGMNTEAFF. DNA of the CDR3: TGTGCCAGCTCACCCCAGGAGGGGATGAACACTGAAGCTTTCTTT.

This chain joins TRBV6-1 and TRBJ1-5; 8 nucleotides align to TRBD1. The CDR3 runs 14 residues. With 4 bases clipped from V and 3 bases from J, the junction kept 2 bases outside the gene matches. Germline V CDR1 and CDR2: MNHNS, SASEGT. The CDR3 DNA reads TGTGCCAGCAGTGGGACAGGGTACAATCAGCCCCAGCATTTT. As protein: CASSGTGYNQPQHF.

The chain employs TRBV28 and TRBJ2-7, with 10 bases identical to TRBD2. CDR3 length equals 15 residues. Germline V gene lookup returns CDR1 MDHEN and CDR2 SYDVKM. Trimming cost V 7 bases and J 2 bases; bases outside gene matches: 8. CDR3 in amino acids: CASTPGLAAAYEQYF. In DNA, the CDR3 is TGTGCCAGCACTCCTGGACTAGCGGCAGCCTACGAGCAGTACTTC.

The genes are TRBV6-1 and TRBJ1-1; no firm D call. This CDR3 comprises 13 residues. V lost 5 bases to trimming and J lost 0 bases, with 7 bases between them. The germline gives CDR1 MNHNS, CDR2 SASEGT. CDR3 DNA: TGTGCCAGCAGTAGTCATATGAACACTGAAGCTTTCTTT. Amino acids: CASSSHMNTEAFF.

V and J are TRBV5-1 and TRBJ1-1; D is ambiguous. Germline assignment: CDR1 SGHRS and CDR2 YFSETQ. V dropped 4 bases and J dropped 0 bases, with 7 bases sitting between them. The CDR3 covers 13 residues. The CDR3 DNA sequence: TGCGCCAGCAGCGTAGACATGAACACTGAAGCTTTCTTT. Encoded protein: CASSVDMNTEAFF.

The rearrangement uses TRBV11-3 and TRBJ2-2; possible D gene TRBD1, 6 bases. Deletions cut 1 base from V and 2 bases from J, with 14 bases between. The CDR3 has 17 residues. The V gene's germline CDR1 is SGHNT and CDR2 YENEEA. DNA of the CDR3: TGTGCCAGCAGCTTAGCTAGGACAGCCCATAACACCGGGGAGCTGTTTTTT. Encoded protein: CASSLARTAHNTGELFF. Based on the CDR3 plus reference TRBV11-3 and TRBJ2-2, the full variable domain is EAGVVQSPRYKIIEKKQPVAFWCNPISGHNTLYWYLQNLGQGPELLIRYENEEAVDDSQLPKDRFSAERLKGVDSTLKIQPAELGDSAVYLCASSLARTAHNTGELFFGEGSRLTVL.

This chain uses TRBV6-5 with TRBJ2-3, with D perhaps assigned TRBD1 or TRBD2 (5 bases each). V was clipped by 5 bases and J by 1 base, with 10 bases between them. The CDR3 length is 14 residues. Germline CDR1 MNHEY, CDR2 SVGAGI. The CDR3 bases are TGTGCCAGCAGTAACCTGGGGGGCACAGATACGCAGTATTTT. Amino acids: CASSNLGGTDTQYF.

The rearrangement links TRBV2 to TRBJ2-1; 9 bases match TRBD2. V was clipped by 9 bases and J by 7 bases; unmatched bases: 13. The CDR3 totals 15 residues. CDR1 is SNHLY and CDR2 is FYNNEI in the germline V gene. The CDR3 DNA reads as TGTGCCAGTGACCGTCTGGCTAGCGGGGTTAATGAGCAGTTCTTC. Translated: CASDRLASGVNEQFF.

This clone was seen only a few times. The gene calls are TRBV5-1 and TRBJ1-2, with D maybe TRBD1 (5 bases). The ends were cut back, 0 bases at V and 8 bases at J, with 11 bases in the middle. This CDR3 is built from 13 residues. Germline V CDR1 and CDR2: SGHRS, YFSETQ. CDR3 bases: TGCGCCAGCAGCTTGGATGCAGGGTACGGCTACACCTTC. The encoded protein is CASSLDAGYGYTF. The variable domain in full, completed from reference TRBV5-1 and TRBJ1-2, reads KAGVTQTPRYLIKTRGQQVTLSCSPISGHRSVSWYQQTPGQGLQFLFEYFSETQRNKGNFPGRFSGRQFSNSRSEMNVSTLELGDSALYLCASSLDAGYGYTFGSGTRLTVV.

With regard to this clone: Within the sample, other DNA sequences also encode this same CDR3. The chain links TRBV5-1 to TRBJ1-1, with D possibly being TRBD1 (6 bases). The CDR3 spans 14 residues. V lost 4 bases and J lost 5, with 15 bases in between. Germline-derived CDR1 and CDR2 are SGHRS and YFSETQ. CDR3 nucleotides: TGCGCCAGCAGCAGGGGGACCGTTGGGACTGAAGCTTTCTTT. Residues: CASSRGTVGTEAFF.

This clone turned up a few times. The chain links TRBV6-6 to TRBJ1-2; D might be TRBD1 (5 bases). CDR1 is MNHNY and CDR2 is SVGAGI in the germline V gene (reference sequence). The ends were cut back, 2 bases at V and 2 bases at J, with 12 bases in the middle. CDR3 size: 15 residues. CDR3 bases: TGTGCCAGCAGTTACCGGGACTCGTTAAACTATGGCTACACCTTC. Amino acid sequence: CASSYRDSLNYGYTF.

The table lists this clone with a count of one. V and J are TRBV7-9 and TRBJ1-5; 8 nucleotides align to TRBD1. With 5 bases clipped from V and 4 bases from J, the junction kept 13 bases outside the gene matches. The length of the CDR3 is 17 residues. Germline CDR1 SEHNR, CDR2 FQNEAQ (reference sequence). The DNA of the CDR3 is TGTGCCAGCAGCCTCCACTCTCTGGACAGGGTTAATCAGCCCCAGCATTTT. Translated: CASSLHSLDRVNQPQHF.

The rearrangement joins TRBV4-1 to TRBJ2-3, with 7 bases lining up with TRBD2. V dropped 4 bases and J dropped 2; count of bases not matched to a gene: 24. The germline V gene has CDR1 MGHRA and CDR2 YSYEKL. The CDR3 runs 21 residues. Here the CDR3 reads CASSPTRSGTIGATNTDTQYF. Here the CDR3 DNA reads TGCGCCAGCAGCCCAACCCGCTCCGGGACTATCGGTGCCACAAACACAGATACGCAGTATTTT.

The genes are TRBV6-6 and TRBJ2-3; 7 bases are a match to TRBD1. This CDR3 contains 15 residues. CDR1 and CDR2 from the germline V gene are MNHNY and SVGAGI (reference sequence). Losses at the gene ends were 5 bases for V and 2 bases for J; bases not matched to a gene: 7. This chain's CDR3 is CASSAVTGTTDTQYF. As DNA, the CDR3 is TGTGCCAGCAGTGCTGTGACAGGGACCACAGATACGCAGTATTTT.

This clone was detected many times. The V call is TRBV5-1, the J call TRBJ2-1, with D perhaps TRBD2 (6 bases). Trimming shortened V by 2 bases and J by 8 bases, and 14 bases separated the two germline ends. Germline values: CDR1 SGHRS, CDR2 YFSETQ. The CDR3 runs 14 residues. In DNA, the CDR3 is TGCGCCAGCAGCTTCGAACTAGCTTTGGATGAGCAGTTCTTC. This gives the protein CASSFELALDEQFF. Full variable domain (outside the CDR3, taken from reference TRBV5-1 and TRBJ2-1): KAGVTQTPRYLIKTRGQQVTLSCSPISGHRSVSWYQQTPGQGLQFLFEYFSETQRNKGNFPGRFSGRQFSNSRSEMNVSTLELGDSALYLCASSFELALDEQFFGPGTRLTVL.

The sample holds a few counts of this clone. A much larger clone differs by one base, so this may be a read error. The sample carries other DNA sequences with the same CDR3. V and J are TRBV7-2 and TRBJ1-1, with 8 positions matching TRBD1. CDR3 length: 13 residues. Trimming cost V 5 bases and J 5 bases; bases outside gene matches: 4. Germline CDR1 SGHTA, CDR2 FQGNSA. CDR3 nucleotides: TGTGCCAGCAGCCAACAGGGGGATACTGAAGCTTTCTTT. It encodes CASSQQGDTEAFF.